This TCR beta chain appears in the sequencing data of a study of beta chain features in type 1 diabetes. At the level of the study: Examined across all samples were just under 110,000,000 sorted cells.

This clone occurred a few times. Antigen specificity is unknown. Findings and limits, study-wide: All four CD4+ subsets from Type 1 diabetes patients carried moderately but significantly shorter TCRB CDR3s.

The sequenced template was cDNA made from the entire isolated RNA. This table comes from immunoSEQ multiplex PCR, and its TCRdb copy is limited to in-frame clones, with some not included. The sample includes 640,000 or so clones, under 15% of them seen just once. Germline CDR1 and CDR2: MNHNS and SASEGT. Unmatched junction bases numbered 7, after V lost 11 bases and J lost 7 bases. The CDR3 length is 12 residues. The chain is built from TRBV6-1 and TRBJ1-4; 7 bases line up with TRBD1. This TCR derives from a man aged 18 to 35 with type 1 diabetes. The sequencing sample was made of naive CD4+ T cells from blood. As DNA, the CDR3 is TGTGCCGCACTCTCAGGGGGTGAAAAACTGTTTTTT. Its protein is CAALSGGEKLFF.